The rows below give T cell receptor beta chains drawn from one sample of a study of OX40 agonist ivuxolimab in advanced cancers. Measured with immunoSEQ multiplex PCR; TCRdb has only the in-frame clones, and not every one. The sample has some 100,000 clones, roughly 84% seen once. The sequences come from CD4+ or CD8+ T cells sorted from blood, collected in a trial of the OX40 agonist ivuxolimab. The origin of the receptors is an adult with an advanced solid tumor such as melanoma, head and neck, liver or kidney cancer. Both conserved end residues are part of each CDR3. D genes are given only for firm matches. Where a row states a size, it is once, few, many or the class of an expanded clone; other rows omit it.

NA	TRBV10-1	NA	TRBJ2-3	TGCGCCAGCAGTGAACGGGATACGCAGTATTTT	CASSERDTQYF
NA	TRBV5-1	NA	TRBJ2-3	TGCGCCAGCAGCACGGGGCAGGAGAGCACAGATACGCAGTATTTT	CASSTGQESTDTQYF
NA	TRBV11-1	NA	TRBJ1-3	TGTGCCAGCAGCAGGGGAAACACCATATATTTT	CASSRGNTIYF
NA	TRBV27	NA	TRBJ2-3	TGTGCCAGCAGAATACCCCGGTCCCCTGATCTCGCCGATACGCAGTATTTT	CASRIPRSPDLADTQYF
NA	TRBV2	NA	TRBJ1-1	TGTGCCAGCAGTGATCAGGGGACGGAAACTGAAGCTTTCTTT	CASSDQGTETEAFF
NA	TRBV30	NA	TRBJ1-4	TGTGCCTGGAGCCGGCCAGACAATGAAAAACTGTTTTTT	CAWSRPDNEKLFF
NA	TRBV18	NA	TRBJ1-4	TGTGCCAGCTCACCAGATCAGGGGAGGGAAAAACTGTTTTTT	CASSPDQGREKLFF
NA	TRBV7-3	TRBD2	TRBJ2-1	TGTGCCAGCAGCCCGCGGGGGGGCCTAGCGTTCAATGAGCAGTTCTTC	CASSPRGGLAFNEQFF
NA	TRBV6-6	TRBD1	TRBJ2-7	TGTGCCAGCAGGGCCCCCGTGACAGGGGGTTGGGAGCAGTACTTC	CASRAPVTGGWEQYF
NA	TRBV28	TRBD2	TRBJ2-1	TGTGCCAGCAGGGAAGCGGGGGGCTCCTACAATGAGCAGTTCTTC	CASREAGGSYNEQFF
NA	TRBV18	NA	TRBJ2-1	TGTGCCAGCTCACCACCCGGGAGCTCCTACAATGAGCAGTTCTTC	CASSPPGSSYNEQFF
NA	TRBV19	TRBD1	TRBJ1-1	TGTGCCAGTAGGAACACAGGGGGGGACACTGAAGCTTTCTTT	CASRNTGGDTEAFF
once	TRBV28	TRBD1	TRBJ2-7	TGTGCCAGCAGTCCTGGGACAGCGAGCTCCTACGAGCAGTACTTC	CASSPGTASSYEQYF
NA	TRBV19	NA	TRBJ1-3	TGTGCCAGTAGTATTAGAGATGGAAACACCATATATTTT	CASSIRDGNTIYF
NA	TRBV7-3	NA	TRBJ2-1	TGTGCCAGCAGCAGTAGCCGGGGTAATGAGCAGTTCTTC	CASSSSRGNEQFF
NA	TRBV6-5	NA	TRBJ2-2	TGTGCCAGCAGGACCAGGGGGGACGGAACCGGGGAGCTGTTTTTT	CASRTRGDGTGELFF
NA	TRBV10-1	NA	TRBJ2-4	TGCGCCAGCAGTGAGTCGACACGGGGCATTCAGTACTTC	CASSESTRGIQYF
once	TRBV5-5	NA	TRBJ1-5	TGTGCCAGCAGCCCAGGGAATAGCAATCAGCCCCAGCATTTT	CASSPGNSNQPQHF
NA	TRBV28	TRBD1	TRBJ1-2	TGTGCCAGCAGTTTGTCCGGGACAGGCGGCTATGGCTACACCTTC	CASSLSGTGGYGYTF
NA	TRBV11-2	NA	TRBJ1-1	TGTGCCAGCAGCCGGGGGTTGGACACTGAAGCTTTCTTT	CASSRGLDTEAFF
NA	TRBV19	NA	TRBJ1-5	TGTGCCAGTAGATCGGGGCAGCAGGATCAGCCCCAGCATTTT	CASRSGQQDQPQHF
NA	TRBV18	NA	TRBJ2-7	TGTGCCAGCTCACCACCAGGGAACCCCTACGAGCAGTACTTC	CASSPPGNPYEQYF
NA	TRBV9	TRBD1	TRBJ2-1	TGTGCCAGCAGCGCAACGACAGGGGCCCCCAGGGAGCAGTTCTTC	CASSATTGAPREQFF
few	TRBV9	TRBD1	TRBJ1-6	TGTGCCAGCACTTGGTGGACAGGGGTTTTGAATTCACCCCTCCACTTT	CASTWWTGVLNSPLHF
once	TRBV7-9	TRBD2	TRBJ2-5	TGTGCCAGCAGCCCTAGCGGGGGATTGCGGGAGACCCAGTACTTC	CASSPSGGLRETQYF
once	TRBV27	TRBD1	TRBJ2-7	TGTGCCAGCAGTTGGACAGGAGCCTACGAGCAGTACTTC	CASSWTGAYEQYF
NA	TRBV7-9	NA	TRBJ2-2	TGTGCCAGCACCCAACAGAGCACCGGGGAGCTGTTTTTT	CASTQQSTGELFF
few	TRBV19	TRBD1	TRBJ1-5	TGTGCCAGTAGTCACCGACAGGGGTCAAGCAATCAGCCCCAGCATTTT	CASSHRQGSSNQPQHF
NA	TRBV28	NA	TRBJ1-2	TGTGCCAGCAGTACACCGGGACTCACCTATGGCTACACCTTC	CASSTPGLTYGYTF
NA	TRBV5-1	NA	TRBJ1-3	TGCGCCAGCAGTGAGGCCTTCTCTGGAAACACCATATATTTT	CASSEAFSGNTIYF
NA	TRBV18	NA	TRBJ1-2	TGTGCCAGCTCACCAACTGCTAACTATGGCTACACCTTC	CASSPTANYGYTF
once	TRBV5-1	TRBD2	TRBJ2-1	TGCGCCAGCAGCTTGGTAGGGACTAGCTACAATGAGCAGTTCTTC	CASSLVGTSYNEQFF
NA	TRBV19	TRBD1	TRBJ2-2	TGTGCCAGTAGTCAGGGGACAGGTCAAGCGAACACCGGGGAGCTGTTTTTT	CASSQGTGQANTGELFF
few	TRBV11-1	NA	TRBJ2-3	TGTGCCAGCACCTTACAAGATACGCAGTATTTT	CASTLQDTQYF
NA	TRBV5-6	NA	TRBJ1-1	TGTGCCAGCAGCTTCCCTGACACTGAAGCTTTCTTT	CASSFPDTEAFF
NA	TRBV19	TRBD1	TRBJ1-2	TGTGCCAGTAGTATGCCGGGACAGGGGTTAGACCATGGCTACACCTTC	CASSMPGQGLDHGYTF
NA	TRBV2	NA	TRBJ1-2	TGTGCCAGCAGGAAAACAGGGACTGACTATGGCTACACCTTC	CASRKTGTDYGYTF
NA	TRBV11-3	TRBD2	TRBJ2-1	TGTGCCAGCAGCCTTAGGAGCGGGGGGGCCCCGGAGCAGTTCTTC	CASSLRSGGAPEQFF
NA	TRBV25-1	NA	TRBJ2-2	TGTGCCAGCAGTGGGGGAGACAGGATGTCCGGGGAGCTGTTTTTT	CASSGGDRMSGELFF
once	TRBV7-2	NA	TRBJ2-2	TGTGCCACCTCTAGGACGGTGAACACCGGGGAGCTGTTTTTT	CATSRTVNTGELFF
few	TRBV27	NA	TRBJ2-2	TGTGCCAGCAGTTTACGGGGGAGTAACACCGGGGAGCTGTTTTTT	CASSLRGSNTGELFF
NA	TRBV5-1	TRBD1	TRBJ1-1	TGCGCCAGTGGTACCGGGACAGGGCAAATAAGTGAAGCTTTCTTT	CASGTGTGQISEAFF
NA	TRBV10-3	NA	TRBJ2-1	TGTGCCATCAGTGTCTATCTGACGGAGAACAATGAGCAGTTCTTC	CAISVYLTENNEQFF
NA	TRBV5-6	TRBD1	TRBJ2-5	TGTGCCAGCAGCTTAGGGACAGGGGGCTTGGAGCAGTACTTC	CASSLGTGGLEQYF
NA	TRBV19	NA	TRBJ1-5	TGTGCCAGTAGCGAGCGGGGGGCTCGCGGACAGCCCCAGCATTTT	CASSERGARGQPQHF
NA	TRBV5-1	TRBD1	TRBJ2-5	TGCGCCAGCAGCTTGATGTCAGGGGGAGAGACCCAGTACTTC	CASSLMSGGETQYF
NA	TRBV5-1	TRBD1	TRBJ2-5	TGCGCCAGCAGCGTGGCCGGGACAGGGATCGAAGAGACCCAGTACTTC	CASSVAGTGIEETQYF
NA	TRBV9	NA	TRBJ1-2	TGTGCCAGCAGCGCTGGACTGGTTAACTATGGCTACACCTTC	CASSAGLVNYGYTF
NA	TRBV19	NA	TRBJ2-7	TGTGCCAGTAGTATAAGCGGCAACTCCTACGAGCAGTACTTC	CASSISGNSYEQYF
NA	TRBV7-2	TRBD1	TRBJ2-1	TGTGCCAGCAGCCACGGGGCAGGGGGTCCCTACAATGAGCAGTTCTTC	CASSHGAGGPYNEQFF
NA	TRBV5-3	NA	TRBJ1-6	TGTGCCAGCAGCCCACAAGGGACAATTAATTCACCCCTCCACTTT	CASSPQGTINSPLHF
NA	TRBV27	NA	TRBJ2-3	TGTGCCAGCAGTTTATCGCGGGGGCGCACAGATACGCAGTATTTT	CASSLSRGRTDTQYF
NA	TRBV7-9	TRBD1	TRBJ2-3	TGTGCCAGCGCGAAAAGGGGGACAGGGGGCAAAGATACGCAGTATTTT	CASAKRGTGGKDTQYF
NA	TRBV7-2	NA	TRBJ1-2	TGTGCCAGCAGCCCCTATCAACAGGGTAACTATGGCTACACCTTC	CASSPYQQGNYGYTF
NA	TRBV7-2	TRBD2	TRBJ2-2	TGTGCCAGCAGAAAACTAGCGGGGGCCAGGGAGCTGTTTTTT	CASRKLAGARELFF
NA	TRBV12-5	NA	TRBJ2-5	TGTGCTAGTGGTTTAGTGGGGAAGACCCAGTACTTC	CASGLVGKTQYF
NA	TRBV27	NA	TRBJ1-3	TGTGCCAGCAGCCCAAGACAAGGAAACACCATATATTTT	CASSPRQGNTIYF